Presented here are 12 T cell receptor beta chains from one specimen sequenced in a study of PD-L1 blockade in urothelial cancer. Assay used: immunoSEQ multiplex PCR; TCRdb lists only in-frame clones, some missing. Seen here are roughly 63,000 clones, about 76% observed once, and the top ten hold about 2.9%. Time point described: pretreatment peripheral blood. Sequencing used PBMCs, obtained around atezolizumab (anti-PD-L1) treatment. These receptors were obtained from a man aged 65-85 years with urothelial cancer.

This clone appeared a few times. The chain is built from TRBV7-6 and TRBJ2-3; 8 bases are a match to TRBD2. In germline, CDR1 is SGHVS, CDR2 FNYEAQ. The ends lost 4 bases at V and 2 bases at J; junction bases unmatched: 5. The CDR3 totals 15 residues. DNA of the CDR3: TGTGCCAGCAGCTACGTAGCGGGACCCACAGATACGCAGTATTTT. Protein product: CASSYVAGPTDTQYF.

In this sample, this clone turned up a few times. This chain joins TRBV11-2 and TRBJ1-2; 7 bases fit TRBD1. V lost 1 base and J lost 6; bases outside the gene matches: 5. Per the germline V gene, CDR1 is SGHAT and CDR2 is FQNNGV. The CDR3 loop spans 14 amino acids. CDR3 bases: TGTGCCAGCAGCTTAGCTCAGGGGGGCGATGGCTACACCTTC. Its protein is CASSLAQGGDGYTF.

For the CDR3, the DNA is TGCAGCGTTGCGGGACAGGGGGCCACAGATACGCAGTATTTT. Its translation is CSVAGQGATDTQYF. The genes are TRBV29-1 and TRBJ2-3, with TRBD1 identical over 12 bases. Germline-derived CDR1 and CDR2 are SQVTM and ANQGSEA. The CDR3 has 14 residues. The J segment lost 2 bases and the V segment lost 4 bases, leaving 1 base of the junction unmatched.

This clone was seen a few times. The chain carries TRBV6-5 and TRBJ2-7, with D perhaps matching TRBD1 (6 bases). Trimming pared 4 bases from V and 5 bases from J, leaving 18 bases between. Germline CDR1 and CDR2: MNHEY and SVGAGI. The CDR3 extends over 15 amino acids. This chain's CDR3 is CASSSQPTGYHEQYF. In DNA, the CDR3 is TGTGCCAGCAGTTCCCAACCCACAGGGTACCACGAGCAGTACTTC.

This clone was counted a few times. V is TRBV7-9 and J is TRBJ2-5; the match to TRBD1 covers 7 bases. Germline CDR1 and CDR2: SEHNR and FQNEAQ (reference sequence). The CDR3 length is 15 residues. V lost 3 bases, J lost 1 base, and 5 bases stayed unmatched. Written as DNA, the CDR3 is TGTGCCAGCAGCTTGAGAGGGGGCCTCCAAGAGACCCAGTACTTC. As protein: CASSLRGGLQETQYF.

This sequence joins TRBV5-1 and TRBJ2-7; 7 bases map to TRBD2. Trimming cost V 4 bases and J 4 bases; bases outside gene matches: 14. The CDR3 is made up of 16 amino acids. Germline V gene sequence: CDR1 SGHRS, CDR2 YFSETQ. The CDR3, as DNA: TGCGCCAGCAGCCCGGGGGGTTCGGAGCTCGGGTACGAGCAGTACTTC. Translated, it gives CASSPGGSELGYEQYF.

The CDR3: CASSLARGRGEAFF. In nucleotides, the CDR3 is TGTGCCAGCAGCTTGGCCAGGGGGCGAGGTGAAGCTTTCTTT. The chain is built from TRBV5-4 and TRBJ1-1; TRBD1 matches at 8 bases. This CDR3 has 14 amino acids. Germline CDR1 SGHNT, CDR2 YYREEE (reference sequence). V shed 0 bases, J shed 7 bases, and the junction held 5 bases outside the gene matches.

This rearrangement joins TRBV5-4 to TRBJ2-6; no definite D call. Trimming took 4 bases from V and 2 from J, leaving 10 bases between them. The CDR3 spans 15 residues. Germline V gene data show CDR1 as SGHNT and CDR2 as YYREEE (reference sequence). This CDR3 is CASSRRTPGANVLTF. DNA for the CDR3: TGTGCCAGCAGCCGGAGAACTCCTGGGGCCAACGTCCTGACTTTC.

This clone was observed a handful of times. The chain combines TRBV15 with TRBJ2-3, with 11 nucleotides matching TRBD2. V shed 2 bases and J 0 bases; nucleotides not matched to a gene: 7. CDR1 and CDR2 from the germline V gene are LNHNV and YYDKDF (reference sequence). The CDR3 is 18 amino acids. The CDR3 loop is CATSRTTSGKASTDTQYF. The CDR3 nucleotides are TGTGCCACCAGCAGAACGACTAGCGGGAAGGCTAGCACAGATACGCAGTATTTT. The full variable domain, completed using reference TRBV15 and TRBJ2-3, is DAMVIQNPRYQVTQFGKPVTLSCSQTLNHNVMYWYQQKSSQAPKLLFHYYDKDFNNEADTPDNFQSRRPNTSFCFLDIRSPGLGDTAMYLCATSRTTSGKASTDTQYFGPGTRLTVL.

The chain uses TRBV5-1 and TRBJ1-3; D is uncertain. This CDR3 has 17 amino acids. V lost 7 bases and J 3 bases, leaving 23 bases between the germline ends. Germline V gene lookup returns CDR1 SGHRS and CDR2 YFSETQ. CDR3 coding DNA: TGCGCCAGCCATACCCCGGTTAAGCAAAAAAATGGAAACACCATATATTTT. Its translation is CASHTPVKQKNGNTIYF.

V usage is TRBV6-1 and J usage is TRBJ2-1; TRBD2 aligns across 9 bases. With V trimmed by 8 bases and J by 4 bases, 6 bases remained unmatched. This CDR3 has 14 residues. The V gene's germline CDR1 is MNHNS and CDR2 SASEGT. CDR3 sequence reads: CASLGLATYNEQFF. The CDR3, as DNA: TGTGCCAGCCTCGGACTAGCGACTTACAATGAGCAGTTCTTC.

V usage is TRBV5-1 and J usage is TRBJ2-7; the match to TRBD1 covers 9 bases. This CDR3 is 15 amino acids long. The germline gives CDR1 SGHRS, CDR2 YFSETQ. J gave up 2 bases and V 4 bases, and 7 bases lay outside the gene matches. CDR3: CASSPRTGGPYEQYF. In DNA form, the CDR3 reads TGCGCCAGCAGCCCGCGCACAGGGGGCCCCTACGAGCAGTACTTC.